These T cell receptor beta chains were read from a single sample in a study of radiotherapy plus CTLA-4 blockade in lung cancer. Produced via immunoSEQ multiplex PCR; TCRdb's table is partial and in-frame only. The repertoire holds approximately 72,000 clones, with roughly 80% as singletons. This sample comprised peripheral blood, obtained from a patient treated with radiotherapy plus ipilimumab. These TCRs come from a human donor with non-small cell lung cancer who had a complete response to radiotherapy plus ipilimumab. Each CDR3 is given with its conserved first and last residue. The D gene is left open where the match is weak. Not every row has a clone size; where given, it reads once, few, many or a size class.

DNA: TGTGCCAGCAGCTTAGCCAGGCCGAAGGGGGATGAGCAGTTCTTC; CDR3: CASSLARPKGDEQFF; J: TRBJ2-1; V: TRBV7-9; size: -; D: -
DNA: TGCGCCAGCAGCTCTTCACAGGGCAACTGGGGGGTCCAAGAGACCCAGTACTTC; CDR3: CASSSSQGNWGVQETQYF; J: TRBJ2-5; V: TRBV5-1; size: once; D: -
DNA: TGTGCCAGCAGCTTGGAGCAGGTTTCCTATGGCTACACCTTC; CDR3: CASSLEQVSYGYTF; J: TRBJ1-2; V: TRBV5-5; size: -; D: -
DNA: TGCGCCAGCAGCGTAGAAGGACAGGGCGACTACGAGCAGTACTTC; CDR3: CASSVEGQGDYEQYF; J: TRBJ2-7; V: TRBV5-1; size: -; D: TRBD1
DNA: TGTGCCAGCAGCCCGCGGGACTACCAAGAGACCCAGTACTTC; CDR3: CASSPRDYQETQYF; J: TRBJ2-5; V: TRBV7-9; size: -; D: -
DNA: TGTGCCAGCTCACCAGACCTCGCCTCCCCGTTCTTC; CDR3: CASSPDLASPFF; J: TRBJ2-1; V: TRBV18; size: -; D: -
DNA: TGTGCCAGCAGCTTCGAGGGGACAGAAGCTCGGGGGGAGCTGTTTTTT; CDR3: CASSFEGTEARGELFF; J: TRBJ2-2; V: TRBV11-2; size: -; D: TRBD1
DNA: TGTGCCAGCAGTCCCCTAGACAGGAACTCTGGAAACACCATATATTTT; CDR3: CASSPLDRNSGNTIYF; J: TRBJ1-3; V: TRBV27; size: medium-sized; D: -
DNA: TGCAGCGGGTCGGTCCACAATGAGCAGTTCTTC; CDR3: CSGSVHNEQFF; J: TRBJ2-1; V: TRBV29-1; size: -; D: -
DNA: TGTGCCAGCAGCTTAGGACAGAACACTGAAGCTTTCTTT; CDR3: CASSLGQNTEAFF; J: TRBJ1-1; V: TRBV7-2; size: -; D: -
DNA: TGTGCCAGCTCCCCGGGGACCCTTACAGATACGCAGTATTTT; CDR3: CASSPGTLTDTQYF; J: TRBJ2-3; V: TRBV7-9; size: -; D: -
DNA: TGTGCCAGCAGCCTGACTAGCGGGGTACCCACCGGGGAGCTGTTTTTT; CDR3: CASSLTSGVPTGELFF; J: TRBJ2-2; V: TRBV4-2; size: -; D: TRBD2
DNA: TGTGCCGGAGGAATCTCTGGGGCCAACGTCCTGACTTTC; CDR3: CAGGISGANVLTF; J: TRBJ2-6; V: TRBV2; size: once; D: -
DNA: TGTGCCAGCGATACGGGGTCAACTAATGAAAAACTGTTTTTT; CDR3: CASDTGSTNEKLFF; J: TRBJ1-4; V: TRBV6-1; size: -; D: -
DNA: TGTGCCAGCCAAGGGGACTCTGGGGCCAACGTCCTGACTTTC; CDR3: CASQGDSGANVLTF; J: TRBJ2-6; V: TRBV18; size: -; D: -
DNA: TGTGCCAGCCAAAGCCGAAGGCCGGACAGGGGTGAAGCTTTCTTT; CDR3: CASQSRRPDRGEAFF; J: TRBJ1-1; V: TRBV2; size: few; D: TRBD1
DNA: TGTGCCAGCAGCTTTAGGCGGGAGAGAAAAAACATTCAGTACTTC; CDR3: CASSFRRERKNIQYF; J: TRBJ2-4; V: TRBV11-3; size: -; D: TRBD2
DNA: TGTGCCAGCTCACCAGCGGGGAAAAGCACTGAAGCTTTCTTT; CDR3: CASSPAGKSTEAFF; J: TRBJ1-1; V: TRBV18; size: -; D: -
DNA: TGTGCCAGTAGTTCCCCGACTAGCGACACTCGAGAGACCCAGTACTTC; CDR3: CASSSPTSDTRETQYF; J: TRBJ2-5; V: TRBV19; size: -; D: TRBD2
DNA: TGCGCCAGCAGGACTAGCGGTTATACCTACAATGAGCAGTTCTTC; CDR3: CASRTSGYTYNEQFF; J: TRBJ2-1; V: TRBV5-1; size: -; D: TRBD2
DNA: TGTGCCTGGATGCGTACCGGCATTAATGAAAAACTGTTTTTT; CDR3: CAWMRTGINEKLFF; J: TRBJ1-4; V: TRBV30; size: -; D: -
DNA: TGTGCCAGCTCACCTCCTAGCGGGGGGCCGCTCACAGATACGCAGTATTTT; CDR3: CASSPPSGGPLTDTQYF; J: TRBJ2-3; V: TRBV18; size: -; D: TRBD2
DNA: TGTGCCAGCAGTTTAACAGGGAGAACTGAAGCTTTCTTT; CDR3: CASSLTGRTEAFF; J: TRBJ1-1; V: TRBV27; size: -; D: -
DNA: TGCGCCAGCAGCCAAGACAGACTAGCGGGGGGTTATCGGTACGAGCAGTACTTC; CDR3: CASSQDRLAGGYRYEQYF; J: TRBJ2-7; V: TRBV4-3; size: -; D: TRBD2
DNA: TGCGCCAGCAGCTTGGCTTTCGGGCAGTTCGACCAAGAGACCCAGTACTTC; CDR3: CASSLAFGQFDQETQYF; J: TRBJ2-5; V: TRBV5-1; size: -; D: -
DNA: TGTGCCAGCAGCCGGGACCCGGGGGGAGATACGCAGTATTTT; CDR3: CASSRDPGGDTQYF; J: TRBJ2-3; V: TRBV5-5; size: -; D: TRBD2
DNA: TGTGCCAGCAGCTTACAACAGAATCAGCCCCAGCATTTT; CDR3: CASSLQQNQPQHF; J: TRBJ1-5; V: TRBV7-2; size: -; D: -
DNA: TGTGCCAGCAGCACGGACAGCAACTATGGCTACACCTTC; CDR3: CASSTDSNYGYTF; J: TRBJ1-2; V: TRBV5-4; size: -; D: -
DNA: TGCGCCAGCAGTGAAGGAGGCGGCACTGAAGCTTTCTTT; CDR3: CASSEGGGTEAFF; J: TRBJ1-1; V: TRBV10-2; size: few; D: -
DNA: TGTGCCAGCAGCTTAGATAGGGAGTGGGATACGCAGTATTTT; CDR3: CASSLDREWDTQYF; J: TRBJ2-3; V: TRBV7-9; size: -; D: -
DNA: TGTGCCAGCAGTTCCCCAGGGTCTGGTTCTGAAGCTTTCTTT; CDR3: CASSSPGSGSEAFF; J: TRBJ1-1; V: TRBV6-5; size: -; D: -
DNA: TGTGCCAGCAGTTACAGGGGAGGGGGCTATGGCTACACCTTC; CDR3: CASSYRGGGYGYTF; J: TRBJ1-2; V: TRBV6-5; size: -; D: -
DNA: TGTGCCAGCACCCAGGACAGCCTGGGTGGAATTAGGCTTTTTATGAACACTGAAGCTTTCTTT; CDR3: CASTQDSLGGIRLFMNTEAFF; J: TRBJ1-1; V: TRBV28; size: -; D: -
DNA: TGTGCCAGCAGTGAAGTACTGTTGGATGAGCAGTTCTTC; CDR3: CASSEVLLDEQFF; J: TRBJ2-1; V: TRBV6-1; size: -; D: -
DNA: TGTGCCAGCAGCTTAGGGCGGGGTCAAGAGACCCAGTACTTC; CDR3: CASSLGRGQETQYF; J: TRBJ2-5; V: TRBV7-6; size: once; D: -
DNA: TGTGCCAGTAGTCCCGCGACATTTAGAAACACTGAAGCTTTCTTT; CDR3: CASSPATFRNTEAFF; J: TRBJ1-1; V: TRBV19; size: -; D: -
DNA: TGTGCCAGCAGCTCAGACAGGGGGCTAACAAATGAGCAGTTCTTC; CDR3: CASSSDRGLTNEQFF; J: TRBJ2-1; V: TRBV11-2; size: -; D: TRBD1
DNA: TGTGCCACTTCAAGGGCGGGAGTTTCCTACAATGAGCAGTTCTTC; CDR3: CATSRAGVSYNEQFF; J: TRBJ2-1; V: TRBV18; size: -; D: TRBD2
DNA: TGTGCCAGCAGCGCCTTGACAGGGGCTGGAAACACCATATATTTT; CDR3: CASSALTGAGNTIYF; J: TRBJ1-3; V: TRBV9; size: -; D: TRBD1
DNA: TGTGCCAGCAGCTTCTCGGACAGGGGGGATACGCAGTATTTT; CDR3: CASSFSDRGDTQYF; J: TRBJ2-3; V: TRBV11-3; size: -; D: TRBD1
DNA: TGTGCCAGCAGCGCACAGGTAGGGGACACTGAAGCTTTCTTT; CDR3: CASSAQVGDTEAFF; J: TRBJ1-1; V: TRBV7-8; size: -; D: -
DNA: TGTGCCAGCAGCTTAGATGGCGCAGGGACTGGAAACACCATATATTTT; CDR3: CASSLDGAGTGNTIYF; J: TRBJ1-3; V: TRBV11-2; size: -; D: -
DNA: TGCGCCAGCAGTAGCGGAGATTTCACAGATACGCAGTATTTT; CDR3: CASSSGDFTDTQYF; J: TRBJ2-3; V: TRBV5-1; size: -; D: -
DNA: TGTGCCAGCAGTCGTTTGGGGGGGAATGAGCAGTTCTTC; CDR3: CASSRLGGNEQFF; J: TRBJ2-1; V: TRBV5-6; size: -; D: TRBD2
DNA: TGTGCCAGCAGCTTAGCGCGTGGAGGGGGGAATTCACCCCTCCACTTT; CDR3: CASSLARGGGNSPLHF; J: TRBJ1-6; V: TRBV7-2; size: -; D: -
DNA: TGTGCCAGCAGTGAAGACGGACAGGGTGGGCAGCCCCAGCATTTT; CDR3: CASSEDGQGGQPQHF; J: TRBJ1-5; V: TRBV6-1; size: -; D: TRBD1
DNA: TGTGCCAGCAGTTACTCGATCAGGATCCAAGAGACCCAGTACTTC; CDR3: CASSYSIRIQETQYF; J: TRBJ2-5; V: TRBV6-5; size: few; D: -
DNA: TGTGCCAGCAGTTCAGGGGGATTGGGGCAAGAGACCCAGTACTTC; CDR3: CASSSGGLGQETQYF; J: TRBJ2-5; V: TRBV28; size: -; D: TRBD1
DNA: TGTGCCAGCAGCAAAGCCGGAGGAGGGGCAGATACGCAGTATTTT; CDR3: CASSKAGGGADTQYF; J: TRBJ2-3; V: TRBV21-1; size: -; D: -
DNA: TGCAGTGCTAGAGATAACACCCAGTACTTC; CDR3: CSARDNTQYF; J: TRBJ2-5; V: TRBV20-1; size: -; D: -
DNA: TGTGCCTGTAAAACCGCGGCCAGGATGAACACTGAAGCTTTCTTT; CDR3: CACKTAARMNTEAFF; J: TRBJ1-1; V: TRBV30; size: -; D: -
DNA: TGTGCCAGCAGCTTAGATGAGAGCTCTGGAAACACCATATATTTT; CDR3: CASSLDESSGNTIYF; J: TRBJ1-3; V: TRBV7-2; size: -; D: -